Listed below are T cell receptor beta chains from one sample, sequenced in a study of cytomegalovirus exposure and HLA in healthy donors. Sequencing used immunoSEQ multiplex PCR; TCRdb keeps in-frame clones, though not all of them. Here the sample spans 150,000 to 200,000 clones, about 84% being singletons. The sample consisted of PBMCs. The origin of the receptors is a woman between 18 and 29 years old in good health and CMV-seronegative. CDR3s include the opening cysteine and the closing phenylalanine or tryptophan. Fields, in order: D gene, V gene, J gene, CDR3 length, clone size, CDR3 protein, CDR3 DNA. D genes are given only for firm matches. The size entry is marked missing in some rows and otherwise reads once, few, many or a size class.

TRBD1	TRBV2	TRBJ1-6	15	-	CASSSRQGNNSPLHF	TGTGCCAGCAGTTCACGACAGGGGAATAATTCACCCCTCCACTTT
TRBD2	TRBV6-1	TRBJ2-7	15	-	CASRADYSGRNEQYF	TGTGCCAGCAGGGCCGATTATAGCGGGAGAAACGAGCAGTACTTC
-	TRBV5-5	TRBJ2-1	13	-	CASSLLAPDEQFF	TGTGCCAGCAGCTTGTTAGCCCCGGATGAGCAGTTCTTC
-	TRBV4-2	TRBJ2-2	13	-	CASSQDNSGELFF	TGTGCCAGCAGCCAAGATAACTCTGGGGAGCTGTTTTTT
-	TRBV14	TRBJ2-1	14	-	CASSRIDRYNEQFF	TGTGCCAGCAGTCGTATCGACAGATACAATGAGCAGTTCTTC
-	TRBV2	TRBJ2-1	14	-	CASRMIGPGNEQFF	TGTGCCAGCAGGATGATTGGGCCAGGCAATGAGCAGTTCTTC
-	TRBV6-5	TRBJ1-2	13	-	CASTPDSFYGYTF	TGTGCCAGCACCCCGGACAGCTTCTATGGCTACACCTTC
TRBD1	TRBV5-1	TRBJ1-2	13	-	CASSLGDRGGYTF	TGCGCCAGCAGTTTAGGGGACAGAGGTGGCTACACCTTC
TRBD1	TRBV6-6	TRBJ1-2	16	-	CASSSPDRALNYGYTF	TGTGCCAGCAGTTCGCCCGACAGGGCGCTTAACTATGGCTACACCTTC
-	TRBV11-2	TRBJ2-1	15	-	CASSLVSSGPNEQFF	TGTGCCAGCAGCTTAGTTTCGAGTGGGCCCAATGAGCAGTTCTTC
-	TRBV4-1	TRBJ1-4	16	-	CASSFPVRTDSEKLFF	TGCGCCAGCAGCTTTCCAGTTCGGACAGATAGTGAAAAACTGTTTTTT
TRBD1	TRBV4-1	TRBJ2-2	18	-	CASSQVPNRGANTGELFF	TGCGCCAGCAGCCAAGTGCCCAACAGGGGTGCGAACACCGGGGAGCTGTTTTTT
-	TRBV7-6	TRBJ1-2	15	-	CASSLAVGPNYGYTF	TGTGCCAGCAGCTTAGCGGTGGGGCCAAACTATGGCTACACCTTC
TRBD2	TRBV5-6	TRBJ2-4	15	-	CASSFPRGGRDIQYF	TGTGCCAGCAGCTTCCCGCGGGGGGGGCGGGACATTCAGTACTTC
TRBD2	TRBV5-1	TRBJ2-2	17	-	CASSFRLAGEGTGELFF	TGCGCCAGCAGCTTCCGACTAGCGGGAGAAGGGACCGGGGAGCTGTTTTTT
-	TRBV15	TRBJ2-3	14	-	CATSRAGGLRAQYF	TGTGCCACCAGCAGGGCCGGGGGGCTGAGGGCGCAGTATTTT
-	TRBV30	TRBJ1-6	12	-	CAWTAGLAALHF	TGTGCCTGGACTGCGGGCCTCGCCGCCCTCCACTTT
TRBD1	TRBV7-9	TRBJ1-5	18	once	CASSLVGNGTGRHQPQHF	TGTGCCAGCAGCTTAGTTGGTAACGGGACAGGGCGGCATCAGCCCCAGCATTTT
-	TRBV4-2	TRBJ2-7	14	-	CASSQTRGASEQYF	TGTGCCAGCAGCCAAACCAGGGGAGCGAGCGAGCAGTACTTC
-	TRBV29-1	TRBJ1-1	15	-	CSVEDLGSPNTEAFF	TGCAGCGTTGAAGATCTGGGCAGCCCGAACACTGAAGCTTTCTTT
-	TRBV7-6	TRBJ2-1	15	once	CASSYGVSSYNEQFF	TGTGCCAGCAGCTACGGGGTGAGCTCCTACAATGAGCAGTTCTTC
-	TRBV6-6	TRBJ1-2	12	-	CASSYRSDGYTF	TGTGCCAGCAGTTACCGTAGTGATGGCTACACCTTC
-	TRBV25-1	TRBJ2-1	16	-	CASSDPTVPLHNEQFF	TGTGCCAGCAGTGACCCTACAGTTCCCCTCCACAATGAGCAGTTCTTC
TRBD1	TRBV10-3	TRBJ1-5	18	-	CATSAGQGAKYSNQPQHF	TGTGCTACCTCCGCGGGGCAGGGGGCAAAATATAGCAATCAGCCCCAGCATTTT
-	TRBV7-7	TRBJ2-3	15	-	CASSLAGSSTDTQYF	TGTGCCAGCAGCTTAGCCGGGTCGAGCACAGATACGCAGTATTTT
-	TRBV6-6	TRBJ1-2	15	-	CASSYWAGDLDGYTF	TGTGCCAGCAGTTACTGGGCAGGGGATTTGGATGGCTACACCTTC
-	TRBV19	TRBJ2-3	15	-	CASSMRLGRSDTQYF	TGTGCCAGTAGTATGCGTCTAGGGAGGTCAGATACGCAGTATTTT
TRBD2	TRBV5-1	TRBJ2-1	16	-	CASSLAQRGTYNEQFF	TGCGCCAGCAGCTTGGCCCAGCGGGGGACCTACAATGAGCAGTTCTTC
TRBD1	TRBV7-9	TRBJ1-5	15	-	CASSLGDRDNQPQHF	TGTGCCAGCAGCTTAGGTGACAGGGACAATCAGCCCCAGCATTTT
-	TRBV9	TRBJ2-3	20	-	CASSAPKSSARRTSTDTQYF	TGTGCCAGCAGCGCGCCCAAATCTAGCGCAAGACGCACTAGCACAGATACGCAGTATTTT
-	TRBV4-1	TRBJ2-7	14	-	CASRIPGAGYEQYF	TGCGCCAGCAGAATCCCAGGGGCCGGGTACGAGCAGTACTTC
TRBD1	TRBV4-1	TRBJ1-1	16	few	CASSRVIYPTGGEAFF	TGCGCCAGCAGCCGAGTAATTTACCCCACAGGGGGCGAAGCTTTCTTT
TRBD1	TRBV6-1	TRBJ2-5	16	-	CASSDLQGIGQETQYF	TGTGCCAGCAGTGATCTACAGGGGATAGGCCAAGAGACCCAGTACTTC
-	TRBV5-6	TRBJ1-2	16	-	CASSERGRGTNYGYTF	TGTGCCAGCAGCGAGAGGGGGAGGGGAACTAACTATGGCTACACCTTC
-	TRBV19	TRBJ1-1	13	-	CASSRTVNTEAFF	TGTGCCAGTAGTCGAACAGTGAACACTGAAGCTTTCTTT
TRBD1	TRBV5-4	TRBJ1-3	17	-	CASSSQGALEPGNTIYF	TGTGCCAGCAGCTCCCAGGGGGCATTGGAGCCTGGAAACACCATATATTTT
-	TRBV27	TRBJ1-2	11	once	CASSSGYGYTF	TGTGCCAGCAGTTCAGGGTACGGCTACACCTTC
-	TRBV4-1	TRBJ1-1	13	-	CASSPRGITEAFF	TGCGCCAGCAGCCCACGGGGGATCACTGAAGCTTTCTTT
-	TRBV19	TRBJ1-1	13	-	CASSIREAQEAFF	TGTGCCAGTAGTATACGGGAAGCGCAGGAAGCTTTCTTT
-	TRBV27	TRBJ1-1	13	-	CASSSGSYTEAFF	TGTGCCAGCAGCTCGGGGTCGTACACTGAAGCTTTCTTT
-	TRBV4-1	TRBJ1-6	15	-	CASSQFTTLNSPLHF	TGCGCCAGCAGCCAATTTACGACACTTAATTCACCCCTCCACTTT
-	TRBV10-2	TRBJ2-7	14	-	CASGPQGSSYEQYF	TGCGCCAGCGGACCTCAGGGTAGCTCCTACGAGCAGTACTTC